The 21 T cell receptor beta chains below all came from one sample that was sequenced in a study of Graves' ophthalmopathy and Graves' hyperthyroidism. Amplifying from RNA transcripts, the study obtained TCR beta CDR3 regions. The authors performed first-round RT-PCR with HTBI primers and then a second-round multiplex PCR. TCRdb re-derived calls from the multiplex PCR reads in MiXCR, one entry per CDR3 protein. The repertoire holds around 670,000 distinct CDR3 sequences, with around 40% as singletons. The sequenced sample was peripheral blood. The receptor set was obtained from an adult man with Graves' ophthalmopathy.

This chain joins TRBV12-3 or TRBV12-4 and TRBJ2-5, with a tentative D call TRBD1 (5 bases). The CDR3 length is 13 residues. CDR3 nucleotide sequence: TGTGCTAGTGCCTCGGACAACTCAGAGACCCAGTACTTC. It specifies CASASDNSETQYF.

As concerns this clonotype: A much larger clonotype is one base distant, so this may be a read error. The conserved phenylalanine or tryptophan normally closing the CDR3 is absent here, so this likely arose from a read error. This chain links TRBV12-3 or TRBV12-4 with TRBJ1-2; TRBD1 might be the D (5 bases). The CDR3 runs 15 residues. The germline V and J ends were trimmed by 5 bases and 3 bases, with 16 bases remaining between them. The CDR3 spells CASSPPGGEDYGYTI. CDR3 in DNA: TGTGCCAGCAGTCCCCCGGGGGGGGAGGACTATGGCTACACCATC.

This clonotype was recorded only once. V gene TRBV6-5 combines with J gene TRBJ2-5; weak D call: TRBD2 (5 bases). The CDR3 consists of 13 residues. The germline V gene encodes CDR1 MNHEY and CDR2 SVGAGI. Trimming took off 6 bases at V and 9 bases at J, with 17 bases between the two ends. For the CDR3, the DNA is TGTGCCAGCAGCCAAGTCCGGGGTCAGCCCCAGTACTTC. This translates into CASSQVRGQPQYF.

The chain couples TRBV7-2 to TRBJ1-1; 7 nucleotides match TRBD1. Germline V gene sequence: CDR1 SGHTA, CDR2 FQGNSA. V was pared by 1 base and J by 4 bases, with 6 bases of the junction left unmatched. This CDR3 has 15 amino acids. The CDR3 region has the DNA TGTGCCAGCAGCTTAGGACAGGGCGGAGTCACTGAAGCTTTCTTT. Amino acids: CASSLGQGGVTEAFF.

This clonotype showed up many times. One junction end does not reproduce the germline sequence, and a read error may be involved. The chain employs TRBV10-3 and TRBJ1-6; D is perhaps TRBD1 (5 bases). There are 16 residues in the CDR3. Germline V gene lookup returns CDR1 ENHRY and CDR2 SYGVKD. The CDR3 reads CASSYGSGQFQSPLHF. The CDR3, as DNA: TGTGCCAGCAGTTACGGGTCAGGGCAATTTCAGTCACCCCTCCACTTT.

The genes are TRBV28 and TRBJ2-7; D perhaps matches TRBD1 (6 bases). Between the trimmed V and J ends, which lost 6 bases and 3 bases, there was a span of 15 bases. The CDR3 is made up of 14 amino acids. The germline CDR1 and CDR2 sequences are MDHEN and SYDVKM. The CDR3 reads CASRPGHRFYEQYF. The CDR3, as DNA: TGTGCCAGCAGGCCGGGACACCGGTTCTACGAGCAGTACTTC. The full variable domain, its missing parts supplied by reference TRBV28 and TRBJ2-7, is DVKVTQSSRYLVKRTGEKVFLECVQDMDHENMFWYRQDPGLGLRLIYFSYDVKMKEKGDIPEGYSVSREKKERFSLILESASTNQTSMYLCASRPGHRFYEQYFGPGTRLTVT.

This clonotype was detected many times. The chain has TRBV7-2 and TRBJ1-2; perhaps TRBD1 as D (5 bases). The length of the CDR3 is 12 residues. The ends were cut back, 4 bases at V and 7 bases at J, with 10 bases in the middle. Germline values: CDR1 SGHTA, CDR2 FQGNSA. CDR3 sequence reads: CASSSDIAGYTF. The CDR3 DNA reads TGTGCCAGCAGCTCGGACATAGCTGGCTACACCTTC. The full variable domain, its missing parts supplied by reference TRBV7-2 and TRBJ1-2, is GAGVSQSPSNKVTEKGKDVELRCDPISGHTALYWYRQSLGQGLEFLIYFQGNSAPDKSGLPSDRFSAERTGGSVSTLTIQRTQQEDSAVYLCASSSDIAGYTFGSGTRLTVV.

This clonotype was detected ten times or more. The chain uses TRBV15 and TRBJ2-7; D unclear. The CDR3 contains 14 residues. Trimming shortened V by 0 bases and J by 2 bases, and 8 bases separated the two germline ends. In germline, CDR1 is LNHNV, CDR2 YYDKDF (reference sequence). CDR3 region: CATSREPPPYEQYF. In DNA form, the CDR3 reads TGTGCCACCAGCAGAGAACCACCCCCCTACGAGCAGTACTTC.

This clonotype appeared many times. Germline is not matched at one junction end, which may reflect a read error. The CDR3 protein is CASSATGQAYGYTF. The DNA for the CDR3 is TGTGCCAGCAGTGCGACAGGGCAGGCCTATGGCTACACCTTC. The gene calls are TRBV10-3 and TRBJ1-2, with 7 bases aligning to TRBD1. This CDR3 has 14 residues. Germline-derived CDR1 and CDR2 are ENHRY and SYGVKD.

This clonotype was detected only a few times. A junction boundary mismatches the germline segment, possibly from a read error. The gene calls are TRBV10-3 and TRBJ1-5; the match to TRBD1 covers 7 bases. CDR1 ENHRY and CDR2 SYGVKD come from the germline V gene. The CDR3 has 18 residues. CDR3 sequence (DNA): TGTGCCAGCAGTCCATTCTTCAACCGGGACAGCCGGAATCAGCCCCAGCATTTT. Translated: CASSPFFNRDSRNQPQHF.

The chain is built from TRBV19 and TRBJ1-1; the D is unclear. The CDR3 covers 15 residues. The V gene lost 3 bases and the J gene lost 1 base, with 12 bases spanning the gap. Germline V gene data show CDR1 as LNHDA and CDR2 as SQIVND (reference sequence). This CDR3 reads CASSIEGPGNTEAFF. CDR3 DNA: TGTGCCAGTAGTATTGAAGGACCGGGGAACACTGAAGCTTTCTTT.

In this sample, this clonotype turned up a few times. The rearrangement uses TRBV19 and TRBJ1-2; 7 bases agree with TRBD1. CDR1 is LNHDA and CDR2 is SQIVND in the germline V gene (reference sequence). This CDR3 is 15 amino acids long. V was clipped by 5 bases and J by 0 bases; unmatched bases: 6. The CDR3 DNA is TGTGCCAGTAGTCCAGGGGACAGATCTAACTATGGCTACACCTTC. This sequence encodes CASSPGDRSNYGYTF.

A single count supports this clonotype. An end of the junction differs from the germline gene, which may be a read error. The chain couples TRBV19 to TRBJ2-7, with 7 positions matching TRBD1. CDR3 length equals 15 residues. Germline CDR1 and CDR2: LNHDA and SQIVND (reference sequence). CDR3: CASSIGRDRDYGQYF. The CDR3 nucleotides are TGTGCCAGTAGTATCGGTCGGGACAGAGACTACGGGCAGTACTTC.

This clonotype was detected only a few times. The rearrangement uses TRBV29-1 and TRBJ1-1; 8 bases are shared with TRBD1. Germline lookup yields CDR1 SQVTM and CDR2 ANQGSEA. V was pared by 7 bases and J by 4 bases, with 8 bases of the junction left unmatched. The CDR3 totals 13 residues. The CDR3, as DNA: TGCAGCGCCTGCAGGGGGCCGGGCACTGAAGCTTTCTTT. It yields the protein CSACRGPGTEAFF.

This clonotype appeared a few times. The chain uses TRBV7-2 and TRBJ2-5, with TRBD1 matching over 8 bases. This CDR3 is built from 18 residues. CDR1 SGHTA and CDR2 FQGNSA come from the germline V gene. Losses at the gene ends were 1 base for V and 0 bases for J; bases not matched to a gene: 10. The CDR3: CASSLVIVQGAYQETQYF. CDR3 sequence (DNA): TGTGCCAGCAGCTTAGTGATTGTTCAGGGGGCGTACCAAGAGACCCAGTACTTC.

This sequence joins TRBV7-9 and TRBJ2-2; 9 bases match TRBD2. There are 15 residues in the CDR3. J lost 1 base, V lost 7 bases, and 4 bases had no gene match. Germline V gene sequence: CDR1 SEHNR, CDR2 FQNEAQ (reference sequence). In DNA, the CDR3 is TGTGCCAGCACCCCACTAGCGGGGAACACCGGGGAGCTGTTTTTT. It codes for CASTPLAGNTGELFF. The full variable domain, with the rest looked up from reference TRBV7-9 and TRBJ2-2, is DTGVSQNPRHKITKRGQNVTFRCDPISEHNRLYWYRQTLGQGPEFLTYFQNEAQLEKSRLLSDRFSAERPKGSFSTLEIQRTEQGDSAMYLCASTPLAGNTGELFFGEGSRLTVL.

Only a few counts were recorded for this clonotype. As DNA, the CDR3 is TGTGCCAGCAGCGTAGTTGGGGTTGGCCAAGAGACCCAGTACTTC. Amino acids: CASSVVGVGQETQYF. The chain joins TRBV9 to TRBJ2-5; D not certain. V gave up 0 bases and J gave up 1 base, with 10 bases separating them. The CDR3 sequence is 15 residues long. The germline CDR1 and CDR2 sequences are SGDLS and YYNGEE.

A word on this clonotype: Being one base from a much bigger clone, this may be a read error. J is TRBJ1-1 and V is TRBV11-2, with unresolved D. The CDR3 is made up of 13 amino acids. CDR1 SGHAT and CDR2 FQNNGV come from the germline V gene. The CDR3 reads CAGSVRGRAEAFF. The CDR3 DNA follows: TGTGCCGGCAGCGTCAGAGGGAGGGCTGAAGCTTTCTTT.

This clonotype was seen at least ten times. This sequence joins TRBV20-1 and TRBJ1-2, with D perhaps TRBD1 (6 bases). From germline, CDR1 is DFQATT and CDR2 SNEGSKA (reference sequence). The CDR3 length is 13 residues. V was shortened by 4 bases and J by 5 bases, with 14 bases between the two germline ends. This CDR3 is CSAKTTGTYGYTF. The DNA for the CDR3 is TGCAGTGCTAAAACAACAGGGACTTATGGCTACACCTTC.

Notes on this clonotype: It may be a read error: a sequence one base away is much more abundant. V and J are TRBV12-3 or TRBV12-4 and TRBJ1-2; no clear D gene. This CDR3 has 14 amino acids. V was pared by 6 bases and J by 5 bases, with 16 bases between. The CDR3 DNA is TGTGCCAGCAGGGAGTCGGGGATATGGTATGGCTACACCTTC. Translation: CASRESGIWYGYTF.

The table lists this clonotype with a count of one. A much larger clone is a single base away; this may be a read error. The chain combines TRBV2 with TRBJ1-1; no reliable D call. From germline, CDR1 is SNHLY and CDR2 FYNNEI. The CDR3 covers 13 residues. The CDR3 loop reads CAGSSEMNTEAFF. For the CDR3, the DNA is TGTGCCGGCAGCTCCGAAATGAACACTGAAGCTTTCTTT. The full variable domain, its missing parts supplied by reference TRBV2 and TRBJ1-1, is EPEVTQTPSHQVTQMGQEVILRCVPISNHLYFYWYRQILGQKVEFLVSFYNNEISEKSEIFDDQFSVERPDGSNFTLKIRSTKLEDSAMYFCAGSSEMNTEAFFGQGTRLTVV.